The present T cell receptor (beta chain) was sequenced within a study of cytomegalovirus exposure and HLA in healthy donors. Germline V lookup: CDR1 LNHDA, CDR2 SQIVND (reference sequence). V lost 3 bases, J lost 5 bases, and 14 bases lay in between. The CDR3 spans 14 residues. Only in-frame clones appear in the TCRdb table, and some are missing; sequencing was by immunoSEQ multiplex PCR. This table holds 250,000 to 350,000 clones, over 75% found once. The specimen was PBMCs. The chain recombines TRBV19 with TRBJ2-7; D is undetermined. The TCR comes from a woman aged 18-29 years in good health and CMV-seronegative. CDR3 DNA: TGTGCCAGTAGTATTGGGCGAGTGCCGGACGAGCAGTACTTC. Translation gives CASSIGRVPDEQYF.